This T cell receptor beta chain was captured by sequencing in a study of blood T cell repertoires in COVID-19. Generated by immunoSEQ multiplex PCR, the TCRdb table keeps only in-frame clones and is missing some. The sample yields tens of thousands of clones, approximately 86% seen once. The sequencing input was peripheral blood. The clonotype originates from a man between 65 and 85 years old with acute or convalescent COVID-19.

The CDR3 is CASSERDRAGEQYF. In DNA, the CDR3 is TGTGCCAGCTCAGAACGGGACAGGGCTGGCGAGCAGTACTTC. The rearrangement uses TRBV18 and TRBJ2-7; 9 bases fit TRBD1. The CDR3 extends over 14 amino acids. Germline trimming cut 5 bases from V and 6 bases from J; bases unmatched to any gene: 8. Per the germline V gene, CDR1 is KGHSH and CDR2 is LQKENI.